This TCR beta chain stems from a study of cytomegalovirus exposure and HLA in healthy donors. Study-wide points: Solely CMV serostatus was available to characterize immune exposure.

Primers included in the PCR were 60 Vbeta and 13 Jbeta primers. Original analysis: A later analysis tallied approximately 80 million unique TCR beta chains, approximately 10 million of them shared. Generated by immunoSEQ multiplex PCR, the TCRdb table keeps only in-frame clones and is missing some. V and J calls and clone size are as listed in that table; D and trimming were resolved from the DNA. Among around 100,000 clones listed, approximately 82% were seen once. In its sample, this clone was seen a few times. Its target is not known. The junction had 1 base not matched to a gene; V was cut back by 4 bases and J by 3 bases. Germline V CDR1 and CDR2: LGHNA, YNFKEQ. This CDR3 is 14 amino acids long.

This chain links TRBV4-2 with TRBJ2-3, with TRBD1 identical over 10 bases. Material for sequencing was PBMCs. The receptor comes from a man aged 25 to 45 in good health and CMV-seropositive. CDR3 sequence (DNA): TGTGCCAGCAGCCTGGGACAGGGGACAGATACGCAGTATTTT. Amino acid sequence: CASSLGQGTDTQYF.